The 17 T cell receptor beta chains below were found in one sample sequenced in a study of blood T cell repertoires in COVID-19. Method: immunoSEQ multiplex PCR; TCRdb's copy keeps in-frame clones and lacks some. The sample yields approximately 85,000 clones, roughly 86% seen once. Sequenced: peripheral blood. The receptors were gathered from an elderly woman in a cohort sampled during active or convalescent COVID-19.

The chain combines TRBV3-1 (or the pseudogene TRBV3-2) with TRBJ1-1, with TRBD1 identical over 8 bases. V dropped 4 bases and J dropped 5; count of bases not matched to a gene: 3. Germline V gene sequence: CDR1 LGHDT, CDR2 YNNKEL (reference sequence). This CDR3 is 13 amino acids long. CDR3 amino acids: CASSLQGATEAFF. The CDR3 region has the DNA TGTGCCAGCAGCCTTCAGGGGGCAACTGAAGCTTTCTTT.

In this sample, this clone turned up once. The rearrangement uses TRBV6-5 and TRBJ1-2; 8 bases map to TRBD1. CDR1 and CDR2 (germline): MNHEY, SVGAGI. The CDR3 consists of 15 residues. V lost 2 bases and J lost 2; bases outside the gene matches: 4. The chain's CDR3 is CASSYRTGKNYGYTF. CDR3 DNA: TGTGCCAGCAGTTACCGGACAGGGAAGAACTATGGCTACACCTTC.

V gene TRBV28 combines with J gene TRBJ1-1; 10 positions agree with TRBD1. Trimming removed 5 bases from V and 4 bases from J; junction bases left unmatched: 10. Looked up from germline, CDR1 is MDHEN and CDR2 is SYDVKM. The CDR3 has 16 residues. CDR3: CASSQTDRGVGTEAFF. Written as DNA, the CDR3 is TGTGCCAGCAGTCAGACGGACAGGGGGGTTGGCACTGAAGCTTTCTTT.

The chain uses TRBV19 and TRBJ2-2, with D possibly TRBD2 on 6 matching bases. This CDR3 is built from 13 residues. Germline V gives CDR1 LNHDA, CDR2 SQIVND (reference sequence). The V end was cut by 4 bases, the J end by 6 bases, with 9 bases between. The CDR3, as DNA: TGTGCCAGTAGTACGGGAGTTTCCGGGGAGCTGTTTTTT. Amino acids: CASSTGVSGELFF.

V is TRBV3-1 (or the pseudogene TRBV3-2) and J is TRBJ2-5; tentatively, D is TRBD1 (6 bases). Germline V gene data show CDR1 as LGHDT and CDR2 as YNNKEL (reference sequence). V lost 1 base and J 3 bases, leaving 9 bases between the germline ends. This CDR3 has 14 amino acids. The CDR3 DNA sequence: TGTGCCAGCAGCCAAGCGCAGGGGAAAGAGACCCAGTACTTC. It encodes CASSQAQGKETQYF.

A single count supports this clone. The chain uses TRBV7-8 and TRBJ1-5; D call uncertain. With 5 bases removed from V and 0 bases from J, the gap between germline ends came to 11 bases. The CDR3 extends over 15 amino acids. Per the germline V gene, CDR1 is SGHVS and CDR2 is FQNEAQ. The CDR3 loop is CASSQNVLSNQPQHF. The DNA for the CDR3 is TGTGCCAGCAGCCAAAATGTACTTAGCAATCAGCCCCAGCATTTT.

The chain couples TRBV2 to TRBJ2-7, with TRBD1 matching 9 bases. This CDR3 is built from 14 residues. Germline V CDR1 and CDR2: SNHLY, FYNNEI. V gave up 4 bases and J gave up 5 bases; unmatched junction bases: 6. The CDR3: CASSVGQGSHEQYF. The CDR3 nucleotides are TGTGCCAGCAGTGTAGGACAGGGGTCCCACGAGCAGTACTTC. Full variable domain (remainder filled in from reference TRBV2 and TRBJ2-7): EPEVTQTPSHQVTQMGQEVILRCVPISNHLYFYWYRQILGQKVEFLVSFYNNEISEKSEIFDDQFSVERPDGSNFTLKIRSTKLEDSAMYFCASSVGQGSHEQYFGPGTRLTVT.

This chain uses TRBV6-1 with TRBJ1-5; 9 positions agree with TRBD1. This CDR3 contains 17 residues. The germline CDR1 and CDR2 sequences are MNHNS and SASEGT. The junction had 7 bases not matched to a gene; V was cut back by 4 bases and J by 0 bases. CDR3 nucleotides: TGTGCCAGCAGTGTAGGGACAGGGATCTATAGCAATCAGCCCCAGCATTTT. Translating it yields CASSVGTGIYSNQPQHF.

The V and J genes are TRBV19 and TRBJ1-3; D gene uncertain. Germline V gives CDR1 LNHDA, CDR2 SQIVND (reference sequence). The V end lost 0 bases, the J end lost 3 bases, and 9 bases lay between the germline ends. The CDR3 spans 15 residues. The CDR3 DNA sequence: TGTGCCAGTAGTATAGATGGAGGCGGTGGAAACACCATATATTTT. Its protein product is CASSIDGGGGNTIYF.

Note on this clone: Other nucleotide sequences in the sample specify the same CDR3. V usage is TRBV9 and J usage is TRBJ2-7, with D tentatively TRBD1 (5 bases). The CDR3 length is 14 residues. CDR1 is SGDLS and CDR2 is YYNGEE in the germline V gene. The V end lost 0 bases, the J end lost 2 bases, and 9 bases lay between the germline ends. This CDR3 is CASSVGQGTYEQYF. In DNA form, the CDR3 reads TGTGCCAGCAGCGTAGGCCAGGGAACCTACGAGCAGTACTTC.

This clone appeared a single time. V usage is TRBV19 and J usage is TRBJ2-6, with D possibly TRBD1 on 5 matching bases. Trimming stripped 7 bases from V and 4 bases from J, with 20 bases between. The V gene's germline CDR1 is LNHDA and CDR2 SQIVND (reference sequence). The CDR3 is 17 amino acids. The CDR3 DNA reads as TGTGCCAGTACCCCATCCCAGGGATTTAGAGGGGCCAACGTCCTGACTTTC. Encoded protein: CASTPSQGFRGANVLTF.

The chain uses TRBV6-5 and TRBJ1-1, with 7 bases matching TRBD1. There are 14 residues in the CDR3. The germline V gene has CDR1 MNHEY and CDR2 SVGAGI. J lost 6 bases, V lost 6 bases, and 10 bases had no gene match. CDR3 in amino acids: CASSRDRNKPEAFF. CDR3 DNA: TGTGCCAGCAGCCGGGACAGAAATAAACCTGAAGCTTTCTTT.

The V and J genes are TRBV29-1 and TRBJ2-3; 7 bases are shared with TRBD2. The CDR3 extends over 15 amino acids. Losses at the gene ends were 1 base for V and 0 bases for J; bases not matched to a gene: 4. Germline V lookup: CDR1 SQVTM, CDR2 ANQGSEA. CDR3 protein: CSVEGGTMSTDTQYF. As DNA, the CDR3 is TGCAGCGTTGAAGGAGGGACTATGAGCACAGATACGCAGTATTTT.

This CDR3 is CASSADRGDGNTIYF. The CDR3 DNA reads TGTGCCAGCAGTGCCGACAGGGGTGATGGAAACACCATATATTTT. The chain carries TRBV25-1 and TRBJ1-3, with TRBD1 matching over 8 bases. Trimming cost V 4 bases and J 3 bases; bases outside gene matches: 5. CDR1 and CDR2 (germline): MGHDK, SYGVNS. This CDR3 has 15 amino acids.

The chain carries TRBV11-3 and TRBJ2-7, with TRBD1 matching over 12 bases. V lost 5 bases, J lost 4 bases, and 9 bases stayed unmatched. CDR1 SGHNT and CDR2 YENEEA come from the germline V gene. The CDR3 spans 16 residues. The CDR3 region has the DNA TGTGCCAGCAGCCCGAGGGGACAGGGGGCTAGATACGAGCAGTACGTC. This gives the protein CASSPRGQGARYEQYV.

The chain has TRBV11-2 and TRBJ1-1; 8 bases fit TRBD1. The CDR3 runs 12 residues. Germline V gene sequence: CDR1 SGHAT, CDR2 FQNNGV. V trimming: 5 bases; J trimming: 7 bases; junction bases outside the gene matches: 3. This CDR3 is CASSMDRVEAFF. The CDR3 DNA reads as TGTGCCAGCAGCATGGACAGGGTTGAAGCTTTCTTT.

V usage is TRBV5-6 and J usage is TRBJ1-2, with a weak D call TRBD1 (5 bases). Germline-derived CDR1 and CDR2 are SGHDT and YYEEEE. The CDR3 loop spans 11 amino acids. V lost 4 bases to trimming and J lost 7 bases, with 8 bases between them. CDR3 sequence: CASSPGLGYTF. The CDR3 bases are TGTGCCAGCAGCCCGGGACTTGGCTACACCTTC.